A single count supports the clone carrying this T cell receptor beta chain. Its specificity is not known. The data belong to a study of Ad26.COV2.S vaccination and SARS-CoV-2 variants. TCRdb's table, derived via immunoSEQ multiplex PCR, lists solely in-frame clones and lacks some. The data show about 100,000 clones, with around three quarters seen just once and roughly a sixth held by the top ten. Germline CDR1 SEHNR, CDR2 FQNEAQ (reference sequence). The ends were cut back, 3 bases at V and 3 bases at J, with 14 bases in the middle. The CDR3 covers 15 residues. Findings and caveats of the study: Vaccinees and placebo recipients showed similar non-spike TCR breadth. Those who received the vaccine showed greater spike-specific TCR breadth than those given placebo. Assessments of TCR breadth and depth may have underestimated the total T cell responses. Post-vaccination spike-specific CD8+ and CD4+ T cell responses reportedly had substantial breadth.

The chain links TRBV7-9 to TRBJ2-5; D might be TRBD1 or TRBD2, each matching 5 bases. This TCR came from a human donor who had recovered from COVID-19. Specimen: peripheral blood, collected after recovery from COVID-19. CDR3 nucleotides: TGTGCCAGCAGCTTTGGGAGAGGGGAAAAAGAGACCCAGTACTTC. This codes for CASSFGRGEKETQYF. Complete variable domain (other parts from reference TRBV7-9 and TRBJ2-5): DTGVSQNPRHKITKRGQNVTFRCDPISEHNRLYWYRQTLGQGPEFLTYFQNEAQLEKSRLLSDRFSAERPKGSFSTLEIQRTEQGDSAMYLCASSFGRGEKETQYFGPGTRLLVL.